What follows are 7 T cell receptor beta chains derived from one specimen sequenced in a study of cytomegalovirus exposure and HLA in healthy donors. Primers included in the PCR were 60 Vbeta and 13 Jbeta primers. TCRdb's copy holds only in-frame clones and misses some; the assay was immunoSEQ multiplex PCR. Of approximately 61,000 clones listed, more than 70% are singletons. Material for sequencing was PBMCs. These receptors all stem from a man aged 50-60 years in good health and CMV-seropositive.

The gene calls are TRBV5-5 and TRBJ1-1; a weak D match, TRBD1 (5 bases). This CDR3 has 15 amino acids. V gave up 0 bases and J gave up 1 base, with 10 bases separating them. Germline V gene lookup returns CDR1 SGHKS and CDR2 YYEKEE (reference sequence). The CDR3 loop is CASSLAVGPNTEAFF. The CDR3 nucleotides are TGTGCCAGCAGCTTGGCCGTGGGGCCGAACACTGAAGCTTTCTTT.

This rearrangement joins TRBV4-3 to TRBJ2-6; unclear D gene. The CDR3 has 15 amino acids. Trimming shortened V by 1 base and J by 0 bases, and 4 bases separated the two germline ends. Germline-derived CDR1 and CDR2 are LGHNA and YSLEER. CDR3 sequence: CASSQVGSGANVLTF. CDR3 sequence (DNA): TGCGCCAGCAGCCAAGTCGGCTCTGGGGCCAACGTCCTGACTTTC.

This clone was seen a few times. The rearrangement joins TRBV30 to TRBJ1-2; 10 bases match TRBD1. This CDR3 region has 15 residues. V lost 0 bases and J lost 3; bases outside the gene matches: 4. The V gene's germline CDR1 is GTSNPN and CDR2 SVGIG (reference sequence). CDR3 amino acids: CAWSVRTGGDYGYTF. CDR3 DNA: TGTGCCTGGAGTGTACGGACAGGGGGTGACTATGGCTACACCTTC.

V is TRBV7-6 and J is TRBJ2-3; D gene uncertain. In germline, CDR1 is SGHVS, CDR2 FNYEAQ. This CDR3 has 15 residues. V lost 1 base and J 2 bases, leaving 10 bases between the germline ends. The CDR3 spells CASSLVAALTDTQYF. CDR3 nucleotides: TGTGCCAGCAGCTTAGTCGCGGCCCTCACAGATACGCAGTATTTT.

This rearrangement joins TRBV11-3 to TRBJ2-7; the match to TRBD1 covers 9 bases. Per the germline V gene, CDR1 is SGHNT and CDR2 is YENEEA. The CDR3 runs to 18 residues. The V and J ends lost 5 bases and 0 bases, in that order; junction bases with no gene match: 14. The CDR3: CASSRGTGTPRGSYEQYF. Here the CDR3 DNA reads TGTGCCAGCAGCCGAGGGACAGGGACGCCTCGGGGCTCCTACGAGCAGTACTTC.

Worth noting for this clone: Compared with germline, one end of the junction differs, possibly owing to a read error. The V call is TRBV10-3, the J call TRBJ1-2; 9 nucleotides agree with TRBD1. The CDR3 loop spans 18 amino acids. The germline CDR1 and CDR2 sequences are ENHRY and SYGVKD. CDR3 loop: CAISESGTGTGANYGHSF. CDR3 sequence (DNA): TGTGCCATCAGTGAGTCGGGGACAGGGACCGGAGCTAACTATGGCCACTCCTTC.

This clone has only one observation. The chain is built from TRBV2 and TRBJ1-1; unclear D gene. Germline V gene lookup returns CDR1 SNHLY and CDR2 FYNNEI. The CDR3 loop spans 13 amino acids. The V and J ends lost 4 bases and 4 bases respectively, with 10 bases between them. For the CDR3, the DNA is TGTGCCAGCAGTGGTCGGGTCGGCACTGAAGCTTTCTTT. Translation: CASSGRVGTEAFF.